Below, one T cell receptor beta chain is given with its context. Its target is not known. This record belongs to a study of cytomegalovirus exposure and HLA in healthy donors. Findings of the study overall: There were 164 TCR beta chains listed as cytomegalovirus-associated. Reports indicate that TCR beta sequences accurately predicted the HLA-A and HLA-B alleles of most subjects. Further analysis was carried out later, and it showed several of the most significant clusters appearing linked to common viral pathogens. In an earlier analysis, about 87% or about 30%: the productive usage of most TCR beta V segments.

PCR used 60 Vbeta primers and 13 Jbeta primers. Repertoires were generated with immunoSEQ multiplex PCR, while TCRdb's copy carries only in-frame clones and drops some. Of fewer than 200,000 clones listed, around 80% are singletons. Germline-derived CDR1 and CDR2 are LNHNV and YYDKDF (reference sequence). CDR3 length equals 13 residues. V dropped 3 bases and J dropped 5 bases, with 10 bases sitting between them. The sequenced material came from PBMCs. The clonotype comes from a man aged 25-45 years in good health and CMV-seronegative. The chain uses TRBV15 and TRBJ1-2; unclear D gene. CDR3 nucleotide sequence: TGTGCCACCAGCAGTTCCCCCCTATATGGCTACACCTTC. It is translated as CATSSSPLYGYTF.